This T cell receptor beta chain was retrieved from a study of blood T cell repertoires in COVID-19. On the study more broadly: Material from acute and convalescent COVID-19 was sourced from the United States, Italy and Spain. Sources were T cells, B-cell-depleted T cells, or PBMCs; the material itself was cDNA or gDNA.

Trimming stripped 8 bases from V and 2 bases from J, with 9 bases between. This CDR3 is 12 amino acids long. Germline V gives CDR1 LNHDA, CDR2 SQIVND (reference sequence). Under the authors' procedure: Nucleated cell counts were estimated from reference gene primer amplification. Clones were read by immunoSEQ multiplex PCR, and TCRdb kept only the in-frame ones, dropping some. V, J and clone size reflect that table, while D and trimming were determined from the DNA. The data show around 130,000 clones, more than 75% seen once. The TCR comes from a man aged 55-75 years with acute or convalescent COVID-19. Sequencing used peripheral blood. The chain is built from TRBV19 and TRBJ2-5; D ambiguous. The CDR3 sequence: CASRAGQETQYF. The CDR3 coding sequence is TGTGCCAGTCGAGCAGGACAAGAGACCCAGTACTTC.